A selection of T cell receptor beta chains follows, all from one sample in a study of regulatory T cells in long-lasting Graves disease. TCRdb reprocessed the multiplex PCR reads via MiXCR and lists one record per CDR3 protein. The data hold 450,000 or so distinct CDR3 sequences, with approximately 23% observed a single time. Sequencing used peripheral blood mononuclear cells (PBMCs), obtained when the disease was refractory, from a patient treated with antithyroid drugs. The origin of the receptors is a female donor with Graves disease. Both conserved end residues are part of each CDR3. Fields, in order: CDR3 protein, CDR3 DNA, V gene, clone size, J gene, D gene. The D gene is left open where the match is weak. Rows give clone size only sometimes, using once, few, many, or a class for an expanded clone.

CDR3: CASSPRWLAGAEQYF
DNA: TGTGCCAGCAGTCCCCGTTGGCTAGCGGGGGCCGAGCAGTACTTC
V: TRBV6-1
size: many
J: TRBJ2-7
D: TRBD2

CDR3: CASSSRTSGKDTQYF
DNA: TGTGCCAGCAGCTCACGGACTAGCGGGAAGGATACGCAGTATTTT
V: TRBV7-2
size: -
J: TRBJ2-3
D: TRBD2

CDR3: CATSEGLGEKLFF
DNA: TGTGCCACCAGTGAAGGGTTAGGCGAAAAACTGTTTTTT
V: TRBV24-1
size: few
J: TRBJ1-4
D: -

CDR3: CASSPHLKTQPQHF
DNA: TGTGCCAGCAGTCCCCACCTAAAAACGCAGCCCCAGCATTTT
V: TRBV28
size: many
J: TRBJ1-5
D: -

CDR3: CASAVRGYTGELFF
DNA: TGTGCTAGTGCGGTCAGGGGATACACCGGGGAGCTGTTTTTT
V: TRBV12-5
size: few
J: TRBJ2-2
D: -

CDR3: CASSYPSGGLSYEQYF
DNA: TGTGCCAGCAGTTACCCCAGCGGGGGCCTCTCCTACGAGCAGTACTTC
V: TRBV6-5
size: -
J: TRBJ2-7
D: TRBD2

CDR3: CASSYGTRSSNEQFF
DNA: TGTGCCAGCAGTTACGGGACTAGGAGTTCCAATGAGCAGTTCTTC
V: TRBV6-5
size: -
J: TRBJ2-1
D: TRBD2

CDR3: CSARVQPGGLNTEAFF
DNA: TGCAGTGCTAGAGTACAGCCAGGGGGTTTGAACACTGAAGCTTTCTTT
V: TRBV20-1
size: few
J: TRBJ1-1
D: TRBD1

CDR3: CASRRQGARNEQFF
DNA: TGTGCCAGCAGACGACAGGGGGCTCGGAATGAGCAGTTCTTC
V: TRBV3-1
size: once
J: TRBJ2-1
D: TRBD1

CDR3: CASSQDRGAPQHF
DNA: TGTGCCAGCAGCCAAGATAGGGGGGCGCCCCAGCATTTT
V: TRBV3-1
size: -
J: TRBJ1-5
D: -

CDR3: CASSLRQGPGNTEAFF
DNA: TGTGCCAGCTCATTAAGGCAGGGTCCGGGGAACACTGAAGCTTTCTTT
V: TRBV18
size: -
J: TRBJ1-1
D: -

CDR3: CASSLSSGTGEQFNQPQHF
DNA: TGTGCCAGCTCCCTCTCCTCCGGGACAGGGGAACAGTTCAATCAGCCCCAGCATTTT
V: TRBV2
size: many
J: TRBJ1-5
D: TRBD1

CDR3: CASSRQGVYEQYF
DNA: TGTGCCAGCAGCCGACAGGGAGTATACGAGCAGTACTTC
V: TRBV27
size: many
J: TRBJ2-7
D: TRBD1

CDR3: CSVVQTGTGTQYF
DNA: TGCAGCGTTGTTCAGACGGGAACAGGGACCCAGTACTTC
V: TRBV29-1
size: many
J: TRBJ2-5
D: -

CDR3: CASSQDWGGTQYF
DNA: TGTGCCAGCAGCCAAGATTGGGGGGGCACCCAGTACTTC
V: TRBV3-1
size: many
J: TRBJ2-5
D: -

CDR3: CASSPQRLGYGYTF
DNA: TGTGCCAGCAGTCCCCAGCGGTTGGGCTATGGCTACACCTTC
V: TRBV12-3/TRBV12-4
size: many
J: TRBJ1-2
D: -

CDR3: CASHLAEGPYHEQYF
DNA: TGTGCCAGCCATCTAGCGGAAGGGCCCTATCACGAGCAGTACTTC
V: TRBV7-2
size: -
J: TRBJ2-7
D: TRBD2

CDR3: CAGRTSGRAYEQYF
DNA: TGTGCCGGAAGGACTAGCGGGAGGGCCTACGAGCAGTACTTC
V: TRBV6-1
size: many
J: TRBJ2-7
D: TRBD2

CDR3: CASRSPGALSF
DNA: TGTGCCAGCAGGTCCCCAGGGGCCCTCTCCTTC
V: TRBV2
size: few
J: TRBJ2-7
D: -

CDR3: CASSSILKTQETQYF
DNA: TGTGCCAGCAGCTCCATCCTAAAGACACAAGAGACCCAGTACTTC
V: TRBV7-3
size: many
J: TRBJ2-5
D: -

CDR3: CATSGTSGITDTQYF
DNA: TGTGCCACCTCCGGGACTAGCGGGATCACAGATACGCAGTATTTT
V: TRBV19
size: -
J: TRBJ2-3
D: TRBD2

CDR3: CASSQDGSGVYNEQFF
DNA: TGTGCCAGCAGCCAAGATGGTAGCGGGGTTTACAATGAGCAGTTCTTC
V: TRBV3-1
size: few
J: TRBJ2-1
D: TRBD2

CDR3: CASSYPATTGIFQETQYF
DNA: TGTGCCAGCAGTTACCCAGCGACGACAGGGATCTTCCAAGAGACCCAGTACTTC
V: TRBV6-5
size: many
J: TRBJ2-5
D: TRBD1

CDR3: CASRLDRESAGAFF
DNA: TGTGCCAGCAGACTCGATCGAGAATCGGCTGGGGCTTTCTTT
V: TRBV12-3/TRBV12-4
size: many
J: TRBJ1-1
D: -

CDR3: CASSYSRDNYGYTF
DNA: TGTGCCAGCAGTTACTCCCGGGATAACTATGGCTACACCTTC
V: TRBV6-2/TRBV6-3
size: -
J: TRBJ1-2
D: -

CDR3: CASSLWAGTSEQFF
DNA: TGTGCCAGCAGTTTATGGGCAGGGACCTCTGAGCAGTTCTTC
V: TRBV28
size: many
J: TRBJ2-1
D: -

CDR3: CASSLGTTQGEQYF
DNA: TGTGCCAGCAGCTTGGGGACAACCCAAGGTGAGCAGTACTTC
V: TRBV7-2
size: -
J: TRBJ2-7
D: -

CDR3: CASSVGTGAGGPIYEQYF
DNA: TGTGCCAGCAGCGTAGGGACGGGGGCGGGAGGGCCGATCTACGAGCAGTACTTC
V: TRBV9
size: -
J: TRBJ2-7
D: TRBD2

CDR3: CASSRMTLETQYF
DNA: TGTGCCAGCAGCCGGATGACCTTGGAGACCCAGTACTTC
V: TRBV7-9
size: few
J: TRBJ2-5
D: -

CDR3: CSASRGLSGNTIYF
DNA: TGCAGTGCTAGTCGAGGGCTCTCTGGAAACACCATATATTTT
V: TRBV20-1
size: -
J: TRBJ1-3
D: -

CDR3: CASRMTGVGSPLHF
DNA: TGTGCCAGCAGGATGACAGGCGTCGGTTCACCCCTCCACTTT
V: TRBV6-1
size: many
J: TRBJ1-6
D: -

CDR3: CSVDVGQGPQETQYF
DNA: TGCAGCGTGGACGTAGGACAGGGTCCCCAAGAGACCCAGTACTTC
V: TRBV29-1
size: many
J: TRBJ2-5
D: TRBD1

CDR3: CAWRRGSGANVLTF
DNA: TGTGCCTGGAGAAGGGGGTCTGGGGCCAACGTCCTGACTTTC
V: TRBV30
size: few
J: TRBJ2-6
D: -

CDR3: CSVEESGRAGTGELFF
DNA: TGCAGCGTTGAAGAGTCCGGGAGGGCTGGGACCGGGGAGCTGTTTTTT
V: TRBV29-1
size: -
J: TRBJ2-2
D: TRBD2

CDR3: CASTGVFGNTIYF
DNA: TGTGCCAGCACTGGGGTATTTGGAAACACCATATATTTT
V: TRBV5-6
size: -
J: TRBJ1-3
D: -

CDR3: CASSLGQDNGGYTF
DNA: TGTGCCAGCAGCTTAGGTCAGGACAACGGAGGCTACACCTTC
V: TRBV7-9
size: many
J: TRBJ1-2
D: -

CDR3: CASSTRLSAQHF
DNA: TGTGCCAGCTCCACAAGGCTTTCGGCCCAGCATTTT
V: TRBV7-2
size: few
J: TRBJ1-5
D: -

CDR3: CASSPLSNYGYTF
DNA: TGTGCCAGCAGCCCGCTTTCTAACTATGGCTACACCTTC
V: TRBV28
size: many
J: TRBJ1-2
D: -

CDR3: CASSLQTYTEAFF
DNA: TGTGCCAGCAGTTTACAGACCTACACTGAAGCTTTCTTT
V: TRBV12-3/TRBV12-4
size: many
J: TRBJ1-1
D: -

CDR3: CSARRTGGYGYTF
DNA: TGCAGCGCTCGAAGGACGGGGGGCTATGGCTACACCTTC
V: TRBV29-1
size: few
J: TRBJ1-2
D: -

CDR3: CASSPTGNSNQPQHF
DNA: TGTGCCAGCAGCCCGACAGGCAATAGCAATCAGCCCCAGCATTTT
V: TRBV5-5
size: many
J: TRBJ1-5
D: -

CDR3: CASSLWDPTEAFF
DNA: TGTGCCAGCAGTTTATGGGACCCCACTGAAGCTTTCTTT
V: TRBV28
size: many
J: TRBJ1-1
D: -

CDR3: CASSQRGVYGYTF
DNA: TGTGCCAGCAGTCAGAGGGGCGTCTATGGCTACACCTTC
V: TRBV3-1
size: few
J: TRBJ1-2
D: -

CDR3: CASSQGTSSGEQYF
DNA: TGTGCCAGCAGCCAGGGGACTAGTAGTGGGGAGCAGTACTTC
V: TRBV3-1
size: few
J: TRBJ2-7
D: TRBD2

CDR3: CASSYSTGGTEQYF
DNA: TGTGCCAGCAGTTACTCCACAGGGGGCACCGAGCAGTACTTC
V: TRBV6-5
size: few
J: TRBJ2-7
D: TRBD1

CDR3: CASSLVSSAIVGQETQYF
DNA: TGTGCCAGCAGCTTGGTGTCTAGCGCCATAGTCGGTCAAGAGACCCAGTACTTC
V: TRBV5-8
size: few
J: TRBJ2-5
D: -

CDR3: CASTPTRGTDTQYF
DNA: TGTGCCAGCACCCCAACGAGAGGCACAGATACGCAGTATTTT
V: TRBV28
size: few
J: TRBJ2-3
D: -

CDR3: CASSLVWSGGQGSTEAFF
DNA: TGTGCCAGCAGCTTAGTCTGGTCGGGAGGACAGGGAAGCACTGAAGCTTTCTTT
V: TRBV7-2
size: many
J: TRBJ1-1
D: TRBD1

CDR3: CASSSSPQGLTEAFF
DNA: TGCGCCAGCAGCTCGAGTCCCCAGGGTCTCACTGAAGCTTTCTTT
V: TRBV5-1
size: -
J: TRBJ1-1
D: -

CDR3: CSAPTGTLNNEQYF
DNA: TGCAGTGCGCCGACCGGGACCCTGAATAACGAGCAGTACTTC
V: TRBV20-1
size: few
J: TRBJ2-7
D: -

CDR3: CASSLLAGGRDEQYF
DNA: TGTGCCAGCAGTCTACTAGCGGGAGGACGGGACGAGCAGTACTTC
V: TRBV28
size: many
J: TRBJ2-7
D: TRBD2

CDR3: CASTSTADTQYF
DNA: TGTGCCAGCACCTCAACGGCAGATACGCAGTATTTT
V: TRBV7-2
size: -
J: TRBJ2-3
D: -

CDR3: CSASRIGSGSNQPQHF
DNA: TGCAGTGCTAGTAGGATTGGGAGTGGTAGCAATCAGCCCCAGCATTTT
V: TRBV20-1
size: -
J: TRBJ1-5
D: -

CDR3: CASGLEGQINQAQHF
DNA: TGTGCTAGTGGTTTGGAGGGACAGATCAATCAGGCCCAGCATTTT
V: TRBV12-5
size: -
J: TRBJ1-5
D: TRBD1